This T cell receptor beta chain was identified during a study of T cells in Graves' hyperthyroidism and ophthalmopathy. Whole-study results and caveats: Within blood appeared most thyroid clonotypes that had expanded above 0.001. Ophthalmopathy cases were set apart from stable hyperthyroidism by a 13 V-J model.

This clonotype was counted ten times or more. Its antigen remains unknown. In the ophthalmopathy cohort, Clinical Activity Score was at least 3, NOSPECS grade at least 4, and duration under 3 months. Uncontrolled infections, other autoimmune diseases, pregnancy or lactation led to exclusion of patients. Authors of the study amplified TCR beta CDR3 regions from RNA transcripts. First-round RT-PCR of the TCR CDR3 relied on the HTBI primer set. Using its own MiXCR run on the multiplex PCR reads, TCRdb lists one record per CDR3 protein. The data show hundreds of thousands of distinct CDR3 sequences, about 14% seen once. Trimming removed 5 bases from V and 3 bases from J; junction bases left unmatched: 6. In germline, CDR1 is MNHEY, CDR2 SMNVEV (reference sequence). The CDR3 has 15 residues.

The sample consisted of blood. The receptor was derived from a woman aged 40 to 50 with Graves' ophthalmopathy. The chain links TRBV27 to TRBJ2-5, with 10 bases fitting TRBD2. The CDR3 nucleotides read TGTGCCAGCAGTCCCTCGCTAGCGGGAGAAGAGACCCAGTACTTC. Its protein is CASSPSLAGEETQYF.